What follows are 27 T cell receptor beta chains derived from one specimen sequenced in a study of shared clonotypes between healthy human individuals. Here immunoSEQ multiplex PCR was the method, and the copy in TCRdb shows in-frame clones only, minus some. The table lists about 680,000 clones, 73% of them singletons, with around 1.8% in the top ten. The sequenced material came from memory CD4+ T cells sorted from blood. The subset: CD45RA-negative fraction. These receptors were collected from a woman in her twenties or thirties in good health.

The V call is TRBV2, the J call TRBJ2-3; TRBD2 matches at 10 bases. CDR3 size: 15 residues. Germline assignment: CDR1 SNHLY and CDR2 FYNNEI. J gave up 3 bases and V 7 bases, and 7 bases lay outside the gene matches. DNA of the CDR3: TGTGCCAGCAACCCACTAGCGGGGACGACAGATACGCAGTATTTT. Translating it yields CASNPLAGTTDTQYF.

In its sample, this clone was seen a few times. CDR3 sequence (DNA): TGTGCCAGCAGCCGGGACCCCTACGAGCAGTACTTC. Its protein is CASSRDPYEQYF. V gene TRBV7-9 combines with J gene TRBJ2-7; D possibly matches TRBD1 or TRBD2 (5 bases each). Germline V gene data show CDR1 as SEHNR and CDR2 as FQNEAQ (reference sequence). This CDR3 contains 12 residues. The germline V and J ends were trimmed by 5 bases and 2 bases, with 7 bases remaining between them.

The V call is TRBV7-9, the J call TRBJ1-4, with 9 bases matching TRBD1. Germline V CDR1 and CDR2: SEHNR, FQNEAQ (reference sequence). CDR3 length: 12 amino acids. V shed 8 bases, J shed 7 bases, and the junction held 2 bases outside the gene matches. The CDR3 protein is CASDRGSEKLFF. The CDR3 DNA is TGTGCCAGCGACAGGGGGTCTGAAAAACTGTTTTTT.

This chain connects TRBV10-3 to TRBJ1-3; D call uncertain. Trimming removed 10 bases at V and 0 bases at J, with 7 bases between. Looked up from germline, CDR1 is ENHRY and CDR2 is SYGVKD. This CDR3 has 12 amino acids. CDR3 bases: TGTGCCACGATAGCCTCTGGAAACACCATATATTTT. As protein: CATIASGNTIYF.

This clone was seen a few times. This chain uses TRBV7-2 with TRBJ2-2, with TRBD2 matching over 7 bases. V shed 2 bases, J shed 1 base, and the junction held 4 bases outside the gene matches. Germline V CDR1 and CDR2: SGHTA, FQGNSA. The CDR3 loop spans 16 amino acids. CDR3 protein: CASSLMASGNTGELFF. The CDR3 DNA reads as TGTGCCAGCAGCTTAATGGCTAGCGGGAACACCGGGGAGCTGTTTTTT.

The CDR3 here is CASRGETGGYNEQFF. CDR3 in DNA: TGTGCCAGCAGAGGGGAGACAGGGGGATACAATGAGCAGTTCTTC. The rearrangement joins TRBV6-1 to TRBJ2-1; TRBD1 agrees at 9 bases. Germline CDR1 reads MNHNS; CDR2 reads SASEGT. The CDR3 covers 15 residues. Trimming removed 6 bases from V and 4 bases from J; junction bases left unmatched: 7.

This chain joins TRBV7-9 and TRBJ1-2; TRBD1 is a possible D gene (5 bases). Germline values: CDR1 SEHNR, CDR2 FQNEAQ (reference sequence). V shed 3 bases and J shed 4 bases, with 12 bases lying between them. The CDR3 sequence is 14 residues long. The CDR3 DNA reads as TGTGCCAGCAGCTTGGCGGACACGTTCTATGGCTACACCTTC. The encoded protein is CASSLADTFYGYTF. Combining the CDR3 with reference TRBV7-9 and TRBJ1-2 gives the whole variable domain DTGVSQNPRHKITKRGQNVTFRCDPISEHNRLYWYRQTLGQGPEFLTYFQNEAQLEKSRLLSDRFSAERPKGSFSTLEIQRTEQGDSAMYLCASSLADTFYGYTFGSGTRLTVV.

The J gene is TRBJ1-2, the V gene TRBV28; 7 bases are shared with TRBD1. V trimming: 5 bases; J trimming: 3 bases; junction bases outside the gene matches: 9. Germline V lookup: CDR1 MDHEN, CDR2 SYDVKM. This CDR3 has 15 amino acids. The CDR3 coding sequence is TGTGCCAGCAGTCAGGGACAGTTAAGGGACTATGGCTACACCTTC. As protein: CASSQGQLRDYGYTF.

This chain's CDR3 is CATSIGAGGPYEQYF. The CDR3 coding sequence is TGTGCCACCAGCATCGGAGCGGGAGGGCCTTACGAGCAGTACTTC. The gene calls are TRBV15 and TRBJ2-7; the match to TRBD2 covers 10 bases. CDR1 and CDR2 from the germline V gene are LNHNV and YYDKDF (reference sequence). J was trimmed by 4 bases and V by 4 bases; bases with no gene match: 7. CDR3 length: 15 residues.

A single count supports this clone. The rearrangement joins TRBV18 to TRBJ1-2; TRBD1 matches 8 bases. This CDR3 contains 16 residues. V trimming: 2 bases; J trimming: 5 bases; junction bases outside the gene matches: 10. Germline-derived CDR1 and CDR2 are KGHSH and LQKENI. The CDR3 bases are TGTGCCAGCTCACCAGGTAGCGGACAGGGTGAATATGGCTACACCTTC. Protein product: CASSPGSGQGEYGYTF.

As DNA, the CDR3 is TGTGCCAGCAGTTACTCAATACAGGGGGCCTCTGAAGCTTTCTTT. It specifies CASSYSIQGASEAFF. The chain combines TRBV6-5 with TRBJ1-1; 9 bases align to TRBD1. Looked up from germline, CDR1 is MNHEY and CDR2 is SVGAGI. V was clipped by 0 bases and J by 6 bases; unmatched bases: 5. The CDR3 length is 15 residues.

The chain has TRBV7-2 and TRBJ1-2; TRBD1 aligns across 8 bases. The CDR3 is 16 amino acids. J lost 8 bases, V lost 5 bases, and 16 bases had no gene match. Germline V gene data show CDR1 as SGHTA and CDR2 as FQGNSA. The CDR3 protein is CASSLGGFGRGQGYTF. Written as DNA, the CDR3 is TGTGCCAGCAGCCTCGGCGGGTTTGGCAGGGGGCAGGGCTACACCTTC.

In nucleotides, the CDR3 is TGTGCCTGGAGTCGGCTAGTTAACGGGGAGCTGTTTTTT. Translating gives CAWSRLVNGELFF. This chain connects TRBV30 to TRBJ2-2; the D is unclear. This CDR3 contains 13 residues. From germline, CDR1 is GTSNPN and CDR2 SVGIG (reference sequence). V shed 2 bases and J shed 7 bases, with 11 bases lying between them. Variable domain in full (rest from reference TRBV30 and TRBJ2-2): SQTIHQWPATLVQPVGSPLSLECTVEGTSNPNLYWYRQAAGRGLQLLFYSVGIGQISSEVPQNLSASRPQDRQFILSSKKLLLSDSGFYLCAWSRLVNGELFFGEGSRLTVL.

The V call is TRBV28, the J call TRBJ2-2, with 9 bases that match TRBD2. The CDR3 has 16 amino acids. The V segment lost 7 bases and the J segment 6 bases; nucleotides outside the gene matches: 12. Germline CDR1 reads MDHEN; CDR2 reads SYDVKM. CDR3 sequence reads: CASNPQIAGVAGELFF. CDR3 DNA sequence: TGTGCCAGCAACCCCCAAATAGCGGGAGTCGCCGGGGAGCTGTTTTTT.

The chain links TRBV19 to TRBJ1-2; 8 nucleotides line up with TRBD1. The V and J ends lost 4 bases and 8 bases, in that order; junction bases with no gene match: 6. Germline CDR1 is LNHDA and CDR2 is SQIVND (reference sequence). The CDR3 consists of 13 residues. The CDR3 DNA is TGTGCCAGTAGTACCGGACAGGGTCAAGGCTACACCTTC. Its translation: CASSTGQGQGYTF.

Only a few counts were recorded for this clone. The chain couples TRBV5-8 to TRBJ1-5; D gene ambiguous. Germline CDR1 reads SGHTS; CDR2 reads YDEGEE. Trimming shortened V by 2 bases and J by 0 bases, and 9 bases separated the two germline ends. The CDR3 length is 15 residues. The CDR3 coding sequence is TGTGCCAGCAGCTTCTTGACGGGTAGCAATCAGCCCCAGCATTTT. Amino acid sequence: CASSFLTGSNQPQHF. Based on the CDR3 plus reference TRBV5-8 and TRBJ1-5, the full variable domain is EAGVTQSPTHLIKTRGQQATLRCSPISGHTSVYWYQQALGLGLQFLLWYDEGEERNRGNFPPRFSGRQFPNYSSELNVNALELEDSALYLCASSFLTGSNQPQHFGDGTRLSIL.

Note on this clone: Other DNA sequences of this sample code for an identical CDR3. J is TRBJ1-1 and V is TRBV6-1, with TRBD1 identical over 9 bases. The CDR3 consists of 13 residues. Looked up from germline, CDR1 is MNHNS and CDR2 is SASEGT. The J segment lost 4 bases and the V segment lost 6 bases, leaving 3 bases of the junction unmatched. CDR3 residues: CASSRQGGTEAFF. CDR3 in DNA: TGTGCCAGCAGCCGACAGGGGGGCACTGAAGCTTTCTTT.

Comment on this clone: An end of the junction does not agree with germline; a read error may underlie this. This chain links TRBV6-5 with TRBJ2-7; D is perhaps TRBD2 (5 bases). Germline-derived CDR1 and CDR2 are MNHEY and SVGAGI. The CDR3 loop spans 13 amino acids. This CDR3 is CASTYGEGYEQYF. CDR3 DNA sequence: TGTGCCAGCACTTACGGAGAGGGCTACGAGCAGTACTTC.

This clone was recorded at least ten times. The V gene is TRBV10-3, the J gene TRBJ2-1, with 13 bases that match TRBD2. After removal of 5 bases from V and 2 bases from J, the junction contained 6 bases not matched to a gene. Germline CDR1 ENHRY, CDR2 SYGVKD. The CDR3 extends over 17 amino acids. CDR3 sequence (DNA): TGTGCCATCAGTTCCCGGACTAGCGGGAGACCCTACAATGAGCAGTTCTTC. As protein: CAISSRTSGRPYNEQFF.

CDR3 loop: CASSLAVGEGLTDTQYF. The CDR3, as DNA: TGTGCCAGCAGCTTGGCCGTCGGGGAGGGCCTCACAGATACGCAGTATTTT. The chain recombines TRBV5-5 with TRBJ2-3; the match to TRBD2 covers 7 bases. This CDR3 spans 17 amino acids. The J segment lost 2 bases and the V segment lost 0 bases, leaving 9 bases of the junction unmatched. The germline V gene has CDR1 SGHKS and CDR2 YYEKEE (reference sequence).

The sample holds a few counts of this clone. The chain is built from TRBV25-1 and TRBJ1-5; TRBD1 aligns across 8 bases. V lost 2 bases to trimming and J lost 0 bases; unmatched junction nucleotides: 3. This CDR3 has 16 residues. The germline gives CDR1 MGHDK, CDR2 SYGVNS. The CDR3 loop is CASSEGQGSSNQPQHF. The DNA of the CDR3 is TGTGCCAGCAGTGAAGGACAGGGATCTAGCAATCAGCCCCAGCATTTT. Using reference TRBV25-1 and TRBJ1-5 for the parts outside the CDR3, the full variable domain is EADIYQTPRYLVIGTGKKITLECSQTMGHDKMYWYQQDPGMELHLIHYSYGVNSTEKGDLSSESTVSRIRTEHFPLTLESARPSHTSQYLCASSEGQGSSNQPQHFGDGTRLSIL.

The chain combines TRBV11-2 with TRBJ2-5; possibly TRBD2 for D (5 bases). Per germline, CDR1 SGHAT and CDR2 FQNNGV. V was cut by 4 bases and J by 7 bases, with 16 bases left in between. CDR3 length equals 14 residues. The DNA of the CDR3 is TGTGCCAGCAGCTCCCCCCAAATCCGGGGGACCCAGTACTTC. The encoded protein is CASSSPQIRGTQYF.

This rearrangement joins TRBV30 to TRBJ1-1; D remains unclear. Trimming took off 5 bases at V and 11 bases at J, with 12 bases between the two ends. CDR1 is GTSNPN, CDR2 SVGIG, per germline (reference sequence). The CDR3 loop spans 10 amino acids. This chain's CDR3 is CAWGWREAFF. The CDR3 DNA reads TGTGCCTGGGGTTGGCGGGAGGCTTTCTTT.

The CDR3 spells CASRGSSGRSEQYF. The CDR3 DNA reads TGTGCCAGCAGGGGGTCTAGCGGGAGAAGTGAGCAGTACTTC. V and J are TRBV2 and TRBJ2-7; the match to TRBD2 covers 10 bases. Germline assignment: CDR1 SNHLY and CDR2 FYNNEI. The CDR3 spans 14 residues. After removal of 6 bases from V and 7 bases from J, the junction contained 9 bases not matched to a gene.

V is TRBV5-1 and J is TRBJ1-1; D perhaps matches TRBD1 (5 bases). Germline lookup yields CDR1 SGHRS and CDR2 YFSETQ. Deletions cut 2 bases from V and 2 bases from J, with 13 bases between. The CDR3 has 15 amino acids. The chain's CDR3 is CASSFHGQGNTEAFF. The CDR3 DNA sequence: TGCGCCAGCAGCTTTCACGGGCAGGGTAACACTGAAGCTTTCTTT.

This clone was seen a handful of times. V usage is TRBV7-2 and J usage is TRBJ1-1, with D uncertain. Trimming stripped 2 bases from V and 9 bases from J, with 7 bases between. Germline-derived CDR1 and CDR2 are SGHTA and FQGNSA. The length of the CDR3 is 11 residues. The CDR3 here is CASSLSKKAFF. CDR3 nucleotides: TGTGCCAGCAGCTTAAGTAAGAAAGCTTTCTTT.

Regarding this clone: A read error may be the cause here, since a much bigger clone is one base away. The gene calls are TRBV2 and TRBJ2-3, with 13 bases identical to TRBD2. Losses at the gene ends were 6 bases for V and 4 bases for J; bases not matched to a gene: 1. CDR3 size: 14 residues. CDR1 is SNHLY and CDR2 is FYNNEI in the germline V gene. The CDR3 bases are TGTGCCAGCAGCACTAGCGGGAGGGCAGATACGCAGTATTTT. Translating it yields CASSTSGRADTQYF.